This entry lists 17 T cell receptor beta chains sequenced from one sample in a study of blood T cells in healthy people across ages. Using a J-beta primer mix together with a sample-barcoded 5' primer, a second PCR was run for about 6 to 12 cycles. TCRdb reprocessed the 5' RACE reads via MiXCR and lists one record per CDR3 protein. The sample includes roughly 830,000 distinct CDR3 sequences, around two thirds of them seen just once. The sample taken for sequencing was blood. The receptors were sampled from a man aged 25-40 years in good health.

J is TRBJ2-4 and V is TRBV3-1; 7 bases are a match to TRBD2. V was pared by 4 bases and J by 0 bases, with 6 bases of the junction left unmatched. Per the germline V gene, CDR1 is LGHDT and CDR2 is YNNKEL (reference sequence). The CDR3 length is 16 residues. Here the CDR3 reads CASSRGLAVAKNIQYF. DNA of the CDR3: TGTGCCAGCAGCCGGGGCCTAGCGGTAGCCAAAAACATTCAGTACTTC.

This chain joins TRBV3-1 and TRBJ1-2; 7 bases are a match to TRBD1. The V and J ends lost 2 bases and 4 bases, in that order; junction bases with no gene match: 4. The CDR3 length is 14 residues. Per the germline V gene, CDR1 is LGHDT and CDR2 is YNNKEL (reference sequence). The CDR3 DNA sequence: TGTGCCAGCAGCCAACCGGGACAGTCCTATGGCTACACCTTC. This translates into CASSQPGQSYGYTF.

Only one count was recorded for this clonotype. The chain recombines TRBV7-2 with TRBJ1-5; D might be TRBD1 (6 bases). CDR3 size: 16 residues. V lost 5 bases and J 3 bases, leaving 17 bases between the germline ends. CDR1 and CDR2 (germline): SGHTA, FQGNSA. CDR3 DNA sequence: TGTGCCAGCAGCCCCCTGTCGGGGGCTAACAATCAGCCCCAGCATTTT. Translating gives CASSPLSGANNQPQHF.

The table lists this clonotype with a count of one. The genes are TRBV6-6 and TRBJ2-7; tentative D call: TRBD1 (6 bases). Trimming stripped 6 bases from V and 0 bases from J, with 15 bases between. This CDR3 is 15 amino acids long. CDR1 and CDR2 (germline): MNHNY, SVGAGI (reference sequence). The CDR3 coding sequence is TGTGCCAGCAGACAGACTCCAGGGGACTCCTACGAGCAGTACTTC. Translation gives CASRQTPGDSYEQYF.

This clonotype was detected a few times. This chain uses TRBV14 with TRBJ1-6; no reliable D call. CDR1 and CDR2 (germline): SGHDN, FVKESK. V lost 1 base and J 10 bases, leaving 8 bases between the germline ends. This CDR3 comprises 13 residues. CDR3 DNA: TGTGCCAGCAGCCAAGCCGGGTACTCACCCCTCCACTTT. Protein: CASSQAGYSPLHF.

Written as DNA, the CDR3 is TGCAGTGCTAGATCGGAGGCCGCAGGGTGGGGTTCCGATGGGCAGTTCTTC. It translates to CSARSEAAGWGSDGQFF. V gene TRBV20-1 combines with J gene TRBJ2-1; D may be TRBD1 or TRBD2 (5 bases each). The CDR3 is made up of 17 amino acids. The V and J ends lost 2 bases and 12 bases respectively, with 29 bases between them. Germline V lookup: CDR1 DFQATT, CDR2 SNEGSKA (reference sequence).

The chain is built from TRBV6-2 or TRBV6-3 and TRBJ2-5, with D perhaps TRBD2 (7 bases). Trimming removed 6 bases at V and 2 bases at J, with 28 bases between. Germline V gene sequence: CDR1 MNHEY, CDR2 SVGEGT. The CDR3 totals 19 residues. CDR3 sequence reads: CASSRGQGTTLRGQETQYF. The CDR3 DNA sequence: TGTGCCAGCAGCCGGGGGCAGGGGACTACCCTAAGGGGGCAAGAGACCCAGTACTTC.

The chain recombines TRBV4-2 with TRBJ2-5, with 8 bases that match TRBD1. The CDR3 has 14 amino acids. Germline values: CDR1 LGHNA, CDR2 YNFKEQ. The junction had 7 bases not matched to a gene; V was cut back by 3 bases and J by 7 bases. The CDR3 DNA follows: TGTGCCAGCAGCCAGGCTGACAGGGGTGGGACCCAGTACTTC. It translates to CASSQADRGGTQYF.

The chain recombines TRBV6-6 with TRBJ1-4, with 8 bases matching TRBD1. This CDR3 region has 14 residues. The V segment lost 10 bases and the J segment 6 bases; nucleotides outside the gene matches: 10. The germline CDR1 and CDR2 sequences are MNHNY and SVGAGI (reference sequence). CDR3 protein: CATLNGQGDEKLFF. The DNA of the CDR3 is TGTGCCACCCTCAACGGACAGGGTGATGAAAAACTGTTTTTT.

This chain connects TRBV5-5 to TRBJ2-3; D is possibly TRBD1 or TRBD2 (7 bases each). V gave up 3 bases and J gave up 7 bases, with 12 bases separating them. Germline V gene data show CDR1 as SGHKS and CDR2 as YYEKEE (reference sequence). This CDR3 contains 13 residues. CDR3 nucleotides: TGTGCCAGCAGCTCAGGGGGGGGGAATACGCAGTATTTT. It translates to CASSSGGGNTQYF.

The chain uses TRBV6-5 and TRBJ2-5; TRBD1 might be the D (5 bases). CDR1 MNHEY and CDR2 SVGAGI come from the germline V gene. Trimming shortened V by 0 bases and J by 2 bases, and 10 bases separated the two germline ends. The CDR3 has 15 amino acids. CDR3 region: CASSYSDSLQETQYF. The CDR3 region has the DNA TGTGCCAGCAGTTACTCCGACAGTTTACAAGAGACCCAGTACTTC.

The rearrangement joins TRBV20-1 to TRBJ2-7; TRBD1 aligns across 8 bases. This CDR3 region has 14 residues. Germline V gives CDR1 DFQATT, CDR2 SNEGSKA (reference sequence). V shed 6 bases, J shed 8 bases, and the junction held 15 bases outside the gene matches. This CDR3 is CSAPTDRGGMQQYF. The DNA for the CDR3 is TGCAGTGCGCCCACCGACAGGGGTGGTATGCAGCAGTACTTC.

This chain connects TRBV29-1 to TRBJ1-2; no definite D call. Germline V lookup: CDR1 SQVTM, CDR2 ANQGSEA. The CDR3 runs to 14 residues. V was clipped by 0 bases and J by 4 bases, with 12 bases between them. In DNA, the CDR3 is TGCAGCGTTGAAGATAGGAGGAGTCCCTATGGCTACACCTTC. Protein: CSVEDRRSPYGYTF.

CDR3 amino acids: CASSFLAGGRSETQYF. The CDR3 region has the DNA TGTGCCAGCAGTTTCCTAGCGGGGGGGCGGTCTGAGACCCAGTACTTC. V gene TRBV27 combines with J gene TRBJ2-5; 12 bases fit TRBD2. The CDR3 is 16 amino acids. Germline V lookup: CDR1 MNHEY, CDR2 SMNVEV (reference sequence). The J segment lost 5 bases and the V segment lost 3 bases, leaving 7 bases of the junction unmatched.

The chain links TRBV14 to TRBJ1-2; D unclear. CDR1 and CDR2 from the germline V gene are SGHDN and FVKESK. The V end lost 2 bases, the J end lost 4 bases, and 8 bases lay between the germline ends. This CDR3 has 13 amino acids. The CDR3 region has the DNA TGTGCCAGCAGCCAACAGTGGATCTATGGCTACACCTTC. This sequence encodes CASSQQWIYGYTF.

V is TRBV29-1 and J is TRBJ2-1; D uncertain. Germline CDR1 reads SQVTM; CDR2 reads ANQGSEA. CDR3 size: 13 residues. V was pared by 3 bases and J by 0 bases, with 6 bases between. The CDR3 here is CSVDASSYNEQFF. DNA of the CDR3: TGCAGCGTTGATGCCAGCTCCTACAATGAGCAGTTCTTC.

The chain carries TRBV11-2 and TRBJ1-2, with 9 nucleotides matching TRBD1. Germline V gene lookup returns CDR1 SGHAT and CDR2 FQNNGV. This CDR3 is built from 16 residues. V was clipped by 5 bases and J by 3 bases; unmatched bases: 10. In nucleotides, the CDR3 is TGTGCCAGCAGCCCCACCGGGACAGGGAGCTACTATGGCTACACCTTC. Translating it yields CASSPTGTGSYYGYTF. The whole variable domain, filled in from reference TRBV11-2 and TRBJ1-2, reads EAGVAQSPRYKIIEKRQSVAFWCNPISGHATLYWYQQILGQGPKLLIQFQNNGVVDDSQLPKDRFSAERLKGVDSTLKIQPAKLEDSAVYLCASSPTGTGSYYGYTFGSGTRLTVV.